The 30 T cell receptor beta chains in this list originate from one sample, sequenced in a study of T cell responses to AZD1222 COVID-19 vaccine. This table comes from immunoSEQ multiplex PCR, and its TCRdb copy is limited to in-frame clones, with some not included. The sample records 150,000 to 180,000 clones, over 85% being singletons. The starting material was peripheral blood, obtained on day 0 of AZD1222 vaccination. Every receptor here comes from an adult in good health.

The V and J genes are TRBV3-1 (or the pseudogene TRBV3-2) and TRBJ1-4; a possible D gene is TRBD1 (6 bases). Germline V gene data show CDR1 as LGHDT and CDR2 as YNNKEL (reference sequence). The CDR3 contains 16 residues. Trimming removed 3 bases at V and 4 bases at J, with 15 bases between. CDR3 bases: TGTGCCAGCAGCCAGAGGGGGGTAGTAGGTAATGAAAAACTGTTTTTT. It codes for CASSQRGVVGNEKLFF.

CDR3 in DNA: TGTGCCAGCAGGGTACAGGGGAGCAATCAGCCCCAGCATTTT. The encoded protein is CASRVQGSNQPQHF. The J gene is TRBJ1-5, the V gene TRBV27, with 7 bases that match TRBD1. The CDR3 runs to 14 residues. V was clipped by 6 bases and J by 1 base; unmatched bases: 3. Per germline, CDR1 MNHEY and CDR2 SMNVEV (reference sequence).

J is TRBJ1-3 and V is TRBV29-1, with 10 nucleotides matching TRBD1. The length of the CDR3 is 13 residues. Germline V gene sequence: CDR1 SQVTM, CDR2 ANQGSEA. The junction had 3 bases not matched to a gene; V was cut back by 4 bases and J by 6 bases. DNA of the CDR3: TGCAGCGTTGCCGGGACAGGGGTAAACACCATATATTTT. It specifies CSVAGTGVNTIYF.

The chain joins TRBV19 to TRBJ1-3, with D possibly TRBD1 on 6 matching bases. The CDR3 is 15 residues long. Germline V gene sequence: CDR1 LNHDA, CDR2 SQIVND (reference sequence). With 5 bases removed from V and 0 bases from J, the gap between germline ends came to 11 bases. CDR3 protein: CASSSGQSSGNTIYF. The CDR3 nucleotides read TGTGCCAGTAGTTCCGGACAGAGCTCTGGAAACACCATATATTTT.

The V call is TRBV7-9, the J call TRBJ2-1, with 9 bases lining up with TRBD2. The CDR3 contains 15 residues. Germline CDR1 SEHNR, CDR2 FQNEAQ (reference sequence). Germline trimming cut 5 bases from V and 5 bases from J; bases unmatched to any gene: 7. This chain's CDR3 is CASSPLAGKNNEQFF. The CDR3 DNA is TGTGCCAGCAGCCCCCTAGCGGGAAAGAACAATGAGCAGTTCTTC.

This clone has only a few counts. The rearrangement uses TRBV27 and TRBJ1-1, with 8 bases lining up with TRBD1. J lost 2 bases, V lost 0 bases, and 2 bases had no gene match. Germline-derived CDR1 and CDR2 are MNHEY and SMNVEV (reference sequence). CDR3 length equals 15 residues. CDR3 bases: TGTGCCAGCAGTTTATCCAGGGGGCCCAACACTGAAGCTTTCTTT. Translation: CASSLSRGPNTEAFF.

V is TRBV6-2 or TRBV6-3 and J is TRBJ1-2; tentative D call: TRBD1 (5 bases). This CDR3 region has 16 residues. Germline CDR1 is MNHEY and CDR2 is SVGEGT. Trimming pared 0 bases from V and 8 bases from J, leaving 19 bases between. This CDR3 is CASSYSSRQGKGGYTF. Written as DNA, the CDR3 is TGTGCCAGCAGTTACTCTTCGCGTCAGGGAAAGGGCGGCTACACCTTC.

The chain is built from TRBV7-8 and TRBJ1-5, with unresolved D. The CDR3 has 13 amino acids. Trimming removed 0 bases from V and 11 bases from J, with 11 bases in between. Germline V gene lookup returns CDR1 SGHVS and CDR2 FQNEAQ. The CDR3 reads CASSLAKPPAQHF. In DNA, the CDR3 is TGTGCCAGCAGCTTAGCGAAGCCGCCAGCCCAGCATTTT.

The CDR3, as DNA: TGTGCCAGCGCTAGCGGGGGCCTCAGAGAGCAGTACTTC. It encodes CASASGGLREQYF. The rearrangement links TRBV2 to TRBJ2-7; TRBD2 agrees at 10 bases. Per the germline V gene, CDR1 is SNHLY and CDR2 is FYNNEI. The trim removed 8 bases at V and 7 bases at J, leaving 8 bases unmatched. The CDR3 runs 13 residues.

This clone was recorded a few times. This sequence joins TRBV21-1 and TRBJ2-7; TRBD2 is taken as the D call from the table, unchecked against the DNA. TRBV21-1 is a known pseudogene. The length of the CDR3 is 14 residues. CDR3 coding DNA: TGTGCCAGCAGCAAAGCGCCTCTTAGCTACGAGCAGTACTTC. Amino acids: CASSKAPLSYEQYF.

The V and J genes are TRBV27 and TRBJ1-5, with D possibly matching TRBD1 (5 bases). Trimming stripped 4 bases from V and 5 bases from J, with 18 bases between. Looked up from germline, CDR1 is MNHEY and CDR2 is SMNVEV (reference sequence). The CDR3 consists of 16 residues. The CDR3 coding sequence is TGTGCCAGCAGTTCCCTCGGAACAGGCCTTCATCAGCCCCAGCATTTT. Its protein product is CASSSLGTGLHQPQHF.

The gene calls are TRBV5-1 and TRBJ2-2, with 9 bases matching TRBD2. The V gene end was trimmed by 5 bases and the J gene end by 6 bases; junction bases not matched to a gene: 17. CDR1 is SGHRS, CDR2 YFSETQ, per germline. The CDR3 is 18 amino acids. In nucleotides, the CDR3 is TGCGCCAGCAGTGGGCCCCAGGCGGGGGGGACGCTTGCCGGGGAGCTGTTTTTT. Translating gives CASSGPQAGGTLAGELFF.

The rearrangement joins TRBV9 to TRBJ1-3; no firm D call. V was trimmed by 0 bases and J by 6 bases, leaving 7 bases between them. In germline, CDR1 is SGDLS, CDR2 YYNGEE. The CDR3 has 13 residues. The CDR3: CASSVGEVNTIYF. The CDR3 bases are TGTGCCAGCAGCGTAGGTGAGGTAAACACCATATATTTT.

The V call is TRBV11-3, the J call TRBJ1-1; the D gene is possibly TRBD1 (6 bases). The germline V and J ends were trimmed by 2 bases and 6 bases, with 10 bases remaining between them. The CDR3 runs to 13 residues. From germline, CDR1 is SGHNT and CDR2 YENEEA. CDR3 nucleotide sequence: TGTGCCAGCAGCTTACAGGGGCGGGCTGAAGCTTTCTTT. This sequence encodes CASSLQGRAEAFF.

This clone was detected only a few times. V is TRBV20-1 and J is TRBJ2-3, with D possibly being TRBD1 or TRBD2 (5 bases each). Germline CDR1 DFQATT, CDR2 SNEGSKA (reference sequence). Deletions cut 4 bases from V and 8 bases from J, with 10 bases between. The CDR3 sequence is 11 residues long. This CDR3 reads CSATRDLTQYF. For the CDR3, the DNA is TGCAGTGCTACCCGGGACCTTACGCAGTATTTT.

J is TRBJ1-3 and V is TRBV5-8; 8 nucleotides line up with TRBD1. This CDR3 contains 16 residues. Germline CDR1 SGHTS, CDR2 YDEGEE. The V and J ends lost 2 bases and 4 bases, in that order; junction bases with no gene match: 8. CDR3 region: CASSLLTGARGNTIYF. As DNA, the CDR3 is TGTGCCAGCAGCTTACTGACAGGGGCGCGGGGAAACACCATATATTTT.

The chain employs TRBV5-1 and TRBJ1-4, with 11 bases identical to TRBD1. V lost 4 bases, J lost 6 bases, and 2 bases stayed unmatched. The germline V gene encodes CDR1 SGHRS and CDR2 YFSETQ. CDR3 length: 14 amino acids. CDR3 residues: CASSRDRGDEKLFF. CDR3 nucleotide sequence: TGCGCCAGCAGCCGGGACAGGGGGGATGAAAAACTGTTTTTT.

This clone was found once. V gene TRBV11-2 combines with J gene TRBJ2-5, with TRBD2 matching over 8 bases. With V trimmed by 4 bases and J by 1 base, 5 bases remained unmatched. This CDR3 contains 15 residues. From germline, CDR1 is SGHAT and CDR2 FQNNGV. The CDR3 sequence is CASSSTSGPQETQYF. The DNA of the CDR3 is TGTGCCAGCAGCTCCACTAGCGGACCCCAAGAGACCCAGTACTTC. Full variable domain (outside the CDR3, taken from reference TRBV11-2 and TRBJ2-5): EAGVAQSPRYKIIEKRQSVAFWCNPISGHATLYWYQQILGQGPKLLIQFQNNGVVDDSQLPKDRFSAERLKGVDSTLKIQPAKLEDSAVYLCASSSTSGPQETQYFGPGTRLLVL.

This chain joins TRBV6-5 and TRBJ2-7; TRBD1 might be the D (6 bases). Germline assignment: CDR1 MNHEY and CDR2 SVGAGI. Deletions cut 6 bases from V and 6 bases from J, with 18 bases between. This CDR3 comprises 14 residues. Here the CDR3 DNA reads TGTGCCAGCAGCCGAACAGGGATTAGGAGCGAGCAGTACTTC. This gives the protein CASSRTGIRSEQYF.

The chain links TRBV28 to TRBJ2-1, with 13 positions matching TRBD2. Trimming took 2 bases from V and 4 from J; bases not matched to a gene: 8. The CDR3 is 18 amino acids. In germline, CDR1 is MDHEN, CDR2 SYDVKM. CDR3 protein: CASSLLRRLAGGYNEQFF. CDR3 nucleotides: TGTGCCAGCAGTTTACTCCGCCGACTAGCGGGGGGATACAATGAGCAGTTCTTC. The full variable domain, rest sourced from reference TRBV28 and TRBJ2-1, is DVKVTQSSRYLVKRTGEKVFLECVQDMDHENMFWYRQDPGLGLRLIYFSYDVKMKEKGDIPEGYSVSREKKERFSLILESASTNQTSMYLCASSLLRRLAGGYNEQFFGPGTRLTVL.

The rearrangement uses TRBV5-1 and TRBJ1-6, with D tentatively TRBD1 (6 bases). Germline CDR1 reads SGHRS; CDR2 reads YFSETQ. There are 18 residues in the CDR3. V lost 4 bases, J lost 2 bases, and 19 bases lay in between. The CDR3 nucleotides are TGCGCCAGCAGCGCAGGGGACTTTTTATCCCCCTATAATTCACCCCTCCACTTT. Its translation is CASSAGDFLSPYNSPLHF.

The chain joins TRBV11-3 to TRBJ2-2, with D uncertain. This CDR3 is built from 11 residues. Deletions cut 8 bases from V and 6 bases from J, with 7 bases between. In germline, CDR1 is SGHNT, CDR2 YENEEA. This CDR3 is CASAGSGELFF. In DNA, the CDR3 is TGTGCCAGCGCTGGGTCCGGGGAGCTGTTTTTT.

The chain joins TRBV24-1 to TRBJ2-5; D is unresolved. CDR3 length: 16 residues. The germline V gene has CDR1 KGHDR and CDR2 SFDVKD. Trimming shortened V by 3 bases and J by 1 base, and 14 bases separated the two germline ends. DNA of the CDR3: TGTGCCACCAGTGATGCGCATGGGGTAGCCCAAGAGACCCAGTACTTC. Translation: CATSDAHGVAQETQYF.

V usage is TRBV3-1 (or the pseudogene TRBV3-2) and J usage is TRBJ2-1; maybe TRBD2 (5 bases). CDR3 length: 14 amino acids. V gave up 3 bases and J gave up 3 bases, with 9 bases separating them. CDR1 is LGHDT and CDR2 is YNNKEL in the germline V gene (reference sequence). The CDR3 protein is CASSQRVIYNEQFF. As DNA, the CDR3 is TGTGCCAGCAGCCAGAGGGTTATCTACAATGAGCAGTTCTTC.

The chain links TRBV30 to TRBJ1-6; weak D call: TRBD1 (5 bases). CDR1 GTSNPN and CDR2 SVGIG come from the germline V gene (reference sequence). V was pared by 8 bases and J by 2 bases, with 16 bases between. CDR3 size: 15 residues. The CDR3 DNA follows: TGTGCCAGTCGACGGAAAGGGGCCTATAATTCACCCCTCCACTTT. This translates into CASRRKGAYNSPLHF.

V and J are TRBV15 and TRBJ2-1; D might be TRBD2 (6 bases). The CDR3 runs to 14 residues. The V end was cut by 5 bases, the J end by 2 bases, with 10 bases between. Germline V gives CDR1 LNHNV, CDR2 YYDKDF (reference sequence). This chain's CDR3 is CATSGRRPYNEQFF. In DNA, the CDR3 is TGTGCCACCAGCGGGAGGAGGCCCTACAATGAGCAGTTCTTC.

CDR3 amino acids: CASSLGGFRDQPQHF. The CDR3 DNA follows: TGCGCCAGCAGCTTGGGAGGATTCCGCGATCAGCCCCAGCATTTT. V is TRBV5-1 and J is TRBJ1-5, with unresolved D. Germline CDR1 reads SGHRS; CDR2 reads YFSETQ. The CDR3 is 15 amino acids. V gave up 0 bases and J gave up 5 bases, with 12 bases separating them.

The CDR3 is CASSFLTGVKANYGYTF. The CDR3 DNA sequence: TGTGCCAGCAGTTTTTTGACAGGGGTGAAAGCCAACTATGGCTACACCTTC. The chain recombines TRBV27 with TRBJ1-2; 8 bases are shared with TRBD1. J gave up 2 bases and V 3 bases, and 11 bases lay outside the gene matches. This CDR3 spans 17 amino acids. Germline-derived CDR1 and CDR2 are MNHEY and SMNVEV (reference sequence).

The rearrangement joins TRBV6-2 or TRBV6-3 to TRBJ2-3; 8 nucleotides agree with TRBD1. The V gene's germline CDR1 is MNHEY and CDR2 SVGEGT. The CDR3 is 15 amino acids. Losses at the gene ends were 6 bases for V and 6 bases for J; bases not matched to a gene: 11. CDR3 residues: CASSPQGTGDDTQYF. The CDR3, as DNA: TGTGCCAGCAGCCCCCAGGGGACAGGAGACGATACGCAGTATTTT.

The chain employs TRBV20-1 and TRBJ2-7; D gene uncertain. V was clipped by 7 bases and J by 3 bases, with 10 bases between them. The CDR3 is made up of 11 amino acids. From germline, CDR1 is DFQATT and CDR2 SNEGSKA (reference sequence). The CDR3 spells CSETYLYEQYF. Here the CDR3 DNA reads TGCAGTGAGACTTACCTCTACGAGCAGTACTTC.